This TCR beta chain comes out of a study of identical twins. Findings and limits, study-wide: Among out-of-frame alpha sequences shared by twins, low generation probability occurred in excess.

Ten or more counts support this clonotype. Its antigen is as yet unknown. TCRdb reprocessed the 5' RACE reads with MiXCR, giving one entry per CDR3 protein. This sample has approximately 690,000 distinct CDR3 sequences; roughly 6% occur once, and the top ten carry around 1.9%. Looked up from germline, CDR1 is DFQATT and CDR2 is SNEGSKA (reference sequence). Trimming left V 3 bases short and J 2 bases short, with 13 bases between. CDR3 length: 14 amino acids. J is TRBJ2-5 and V is TRBV20-1, with D perhaps matching TRBD1 or TRBD2 (5 bases each). This sequence originates from a young man in good health. Sequencing input: naive T cells sorted from blood. The CDR3 sequence is CSASVPGLQETQYF. The CDR3 DNA reads as TGCAGTGCTAGTGTACCGGGGCTACAAGAGACCCAGTACTTC.